A selection of T cell receptor beta chains follows, all from one sample in a study of read filtering for tumor transcriptome and immune sequencing. A single record per CDR3 protein comes from TCRdb applying MiXCR to the reads. The profile shows tens of thousands of distinct CDR3 sequences, approximately 18% of them singletons. Sequencing input: a population of CD138-negative cells sorted from bone marrow. All receptors derive from a donor aged 40 or over with multiple myeloma. The CDR3 runs from the conserved cysteine through the conserved F or W. The D gene is left open where the match is weak. Not every row has a clone size; where given, it reads once, few, many or a size class.

J gene | V gene | CDR3 length | clone size | D gene | CDR3 DNA | CDR3 protein
TRBJ2-1 | TRBV6-1 | 15 | many | TRBD2 | TGTGCCAGCAGTGAAGCTAGCGGGAGGAGCAATGAGCAGTTCTTC | CASSEASGRSNEQFF
TRBJ1-5 | TRBV4-1 | 19 | - | - | TGCGCCAGCAGCCAAGGCCGGGTTACAGGGCTGTTTAGGAATCAGCCCCAGCATTTT | CASSQGRVTGLFRNQPQHF
TRBJ2-1 | TRBV18 | 12 | few | - | TGTGCCAGCCGTCACACCGGGGATGAGCAGCTCTTC | CASRHTGDEQLF
TRBJ2-5 | TRBV18 | 13 | many | - | TGTGCCAGCTCCCTCCAGAGATTAGAGACCCAGTACTTC | CASSLQRLETQYF
TRBJ1-1 | TRBV5-1 | 11 | many | - | TGCGCCAGCAGCTTATACGGTGAAGCTTTCTTT | CASSLYGEAFF
TRBJ2-3 | TRBV5-6 | 14 | - | - | TGTGCCAGCAGCCTCAACCAGGGAGACGATACGCAGTATTTT | CASSLNQGDDTQYF
TRBJ1-5 | TRBV4-1 | 15 | - | TRBD1 | TGCGCCAGCAGTCGGCCAGGGGGCCAAAATCAGCCCCAGCATTTT | CASSRPGGQNQPQHF
TRBJ2-1 | TRBV5-1 | 16 | many | - | TGCGCCAGCAGCTCCCTCGGTGGACCCTCCTACAATGAGCAGTTCTTC | CASSSLGGPSYNEQFF
TRBJ2-1 | TRBV20-1 | 15 | - | - | TGCAGTGCTGGGGGATCCAAGCCCCAGAACAATGAGCAGCTCTTC | CSAGGSKPQNNEQLF
TRBJ2-2 | TRBV10-3 | 14 | many | - | TGTGCCATCAGTGGACCCGGGACCACCGGGGAGCTGTTTTTT | CAISGPGTTGELFF
TRBJ2-5 | TRBV2 | 13 | many | TRBD2 | TGTGCCAGCAGCCGCGGGAGGAGGGAGACCCAGTACTTC | CASSRGRRETQYF
TRBJ1-1 | TRBV29-1 | 14 | many | - | TGCAGCGTTGAATATCGGACAACGAACACTGAAGCTTTCTTT | CSVEYRTTNTEAFF
TRBJ1-5 | TRBV19 | 14 | - | - | TGTGCCAGTAGAGGGCCAAATCGCAATCAGCCCCAGCATTTT | CASRGPNRNQPQHF
TRBJ1-1 | TRBV3-1 | 14 | - | TRBD1 | TGTGCCGGCAGCCCACGACAGGGGGAGGGTCGAGCTTTCTTT | CAGSPRQGEGRAFF
TRBJ1-1 | TRBV20-1 | 13 | many | - | TGCAGTGCTAGACAGGAGGTAAACACTGAAGCTTTCTTT | CSARQEVNTEAFF
TRBJ2-7 | TRBV7-9 | 15 | few | - | TGTGCCAGCAGCTTAGCAAGGTCAGCAACCTACGAGCAGTACTTC | CASSLARSATYEQYF
TRBJ2-3 | TRBV24-1 | 13 | - | - | TGTGCCACCAGTGTCCAGGACACAGATACGCAGTATTTT | CATSVQDTDTQYF
TRBJ1-5 | TRBV7-9 | 13 | few | - | TGTGCCAGCAGCTTTGAGGGGGATCAGCCCCAGCATTTT | CASSFEGDQPQHF
TRBJ2-2 | TRBV19 | 12 | medium-sized | - | TGTGCCAGTAGTATCTCCGCCGGGGAGCTGTTTTTT | CASSISAGELFF
TRBJ1-1 | TRBV18 | 13 | many | - | TGTGCCAGCTCACCACAGGAATACACTGAAGCTTTCTTT | CASSPQEYTEAFF
TRBJ2-2 | TRBV28 | 15 | - | - | TGTGCCTGCACCACGAGTCGATATGGGTCCGGGGAGCTGTTTTTT | CACTTSRYGSGELFF
TRBJ1-6 | TRBV5-1 | 13 | many | - | TGCGCCAGCAGCTTGGATATTCCTTCACCCCTCCACTTT | CASSLDIPSPLHF
TRBJ2-5 | TRBV20-1 | 12 | many | - | TGCAGTGCCAGCACGGGGGTGGAGACCCAGTACTTC | CSASTGVETQYF
TRBJ2-3 | TRBV12-3/TRBV12-4 | 13 | - | TRBD1 | TGTGCCAGCAGTATACGACAGGGAGTCACGCAGTATTTT | CASSIRQGVTQYF